These 13 T cell receptor beta chains were sequenced from one sample in a study of metastatic and nonmetastatic thyroid tumors. TCRdb reanalyzed the PCR reads with MiXCR. Seen here are some 22,000 clones, over 20% observed once, and the top ten hold approximately 12%. Thyroid surgery was performed in patients who had received no treatment beforehand. Sequenced material: blood. These receptors came from a male donor with papillary thyroid cancer or a benign thyroid nodule (not recorded which). Some clones in this sample may be carry-over from other donors' samples.

This clone was seen repeatedly, ten times or more. The chain recombines TRBV20-1 with TRBJ2-5, with a possible D match to TRBD2 (5 bases). Trimming stripped 1 base from V and 1 base from J, with 10 bases between. The CDR3 runs to 14 residues. Germline CDR1 and CDR2: DFQATT and SNEGSKA (reference sequence). CDR3 in DNA: TGCAGTGCTAGAGCCGGCCTAGCCCAAGAGACCCAGTACTTC. It codes for CSARAGLAQETQYF.

This clone was detected ten times or more. CDR3 in DNA: TGCGCCAGCAGCCAACTATCACAGGGATCTGAAGCTTTCTTT. Translation: CASSQLSQGSEAFF. The rearrangement joins TRBV4-1 to TRBJ1-1, with D perhaps matching TRBD1 (6 bases). The germline gives CDR1 MGHRA, CDR2 YSYEKL. CDR3 length: 14 amino acids. The V end lost 2 bases, the J end lost 6 bases, and 13 bases lay between the germline ends.

Many counts were recorded for this clone. The V call is TRBV19, the J call TRBJ2-5; D gene ambiguous. V was cut by 2 bases and J by 7 bases, with 14 bases left in between. Per germline, CDR1 LNHDA and CDR2 SQIVND (reference sequence). The CDR3 loop spans 14 amino acids. The CDR3 spells CASSIILQERTQYF. Here the CDR3 DNA reads TGTGCCAGTAGTATAATCCTCCAGGAGCGGACCCAGTACTTC.

This clone is medium-sized. V gene TRBV12-3 or TRBV12-4 combines with J gene TRBJ2-7; maybe TRBD2 (5 bases). CDR3 size: 14 residues. V was shortened by 5 bases and J by 9 bases, with 20 bases between the two germline ends. The CDR3 DNA reads as TGTGCCAGCAGTCCCCGGGCCTCGGAAGCGGCGCAGTACTTC. This translates into CASSPRASEAAQYF.

This clone was counted many times. The chain couples TRBV15 to TRBJ1-1; a weak D match, TRBD1 (5 bases). Germline CDR1 reads LNHNV; CDR2 reads YYDKDF (reference sequence). The CDR3 consists of 16 residues. Trimming pared 0 bases from V and 6 bases from J, leaving 17 bases between. The CDR3 nucleotides read TGTGCCACCAGCAGAGATTCTTTTTTAGGGGACTCTGAAGCTTTCTTT. Protein product: CATSRDSFLGDSEAFF.

V usage is TRBV12-3 or TRBV12-4 and J usage is TRBJ2-7, with TRBD2 matching over 8 bases. The V gene end was trimmed by 6 bases and the J gene end by 12 bases; junction bases not matched to a gene: 16. The length of the CDR3 is 14 residues. The CDR3 DNA reads TGTGCCAGCAGCCGAACAGCGGGAGTGGGGTTTCGGTACTTC. This encodes CASSRTAGVGFRYF.

The rearrangement uses TRBV6-6 and TRBJ1-5; possibly TRBD1 for D (5 bases). CDR3 size: 15 residues. In germline, CDR1 is MNHNY, CDR2 SVGAGI (reference sequence). V lost 0 bases to trimming and J lost 4 bases, with 10 bases between them. CDR3 nucleotide sequence: TGTGCCAGCAGTTACTCGCGCGGGGCAAATCAGCCCCAGCATTTT. Translation: CASSYSRGANQPQHF.

This clone was seen many times. The chain combines TRBV19 with TRBJ1-5; tentatively, D is TRBD1 (5 bases). The CDR3 length is 12 residues. V shed 5 bases and J shed 9 bases, with 11 bases lying between them. The germline CDR1 and CDR2 sequences are LNHDA and SQIVND (reference sequence). CDR3 bases: TGTGCCAGTAGTTTCAGGGCTTTGCCCCAGCATTTT. Encoded protein: CASSFRALPQHF.

This clone has at least ten counts. The chain has TRBV19 and TRBJ1-4; 7 nucleotides match TRBD1. The junction had 8 bases not matched to a gene; V was cut back by 6 bases and J by 7 bases. CDR1 is LNHDA, CDR2 SQIVND, per germline (reference sequence). CDR3 length equals 14 residues. Here the CDR3 DNA reads TGTGCCAGTAGGCCGGGACAGAATACTGAAAAACTGTTTTTT. It encodes CASRPGQNTEKLFF. The full variable domain, with the rest looked up from reference TRBV19 and TRBJ1-4, is DGGITQSPKYLFRKEGQNVTLSCEQNLNHDAMYWYRQDPGQGLRLIYYSQIVNDFQKGDIAEGYSVSREKKESFPLTVTSAQKNPTAFYLCASRPGQNTEKLFFGSGTQLSVL.

The chain is built from TRBV7-2 and TRBJ1-3; D not certain. The CDR3 runs 15 residues. Trimming cost V 2 bases and J 2 bases, with 10 bases left between them. The germline V gene encodes CDR1 SGHTA and CDR2 FQGNSA. The CDR3 sequence is CASSLSTVAGNTIYF. Written as DNA, the CDR3 is TGTGCCAGCAGCTTATCGACCGTAGCTGGAAACACCATATATTTT.

This clone was counted many times. This chain joins TRBV5-5 and TRBJ2-5; 15 bases map to TRBD2. Germline V gene lookup returns CDR1 SGHKS and CDR2 YYEKEE (reference sequence). The junction had 3 bases not matched to a gene; V was cut back by 4 bases and J by 2 bases. The length of the CDR3 is 16 residues. This chain's CDR3 is CASSAGLAGGQETQYF. In DNA, the CDR3 is TGTGCCAGCAGCGCGGGACTAGCGGGAGGTCAAGAGACCCAGTACTTC. The full variable domain, in which reference TRBV5-5 and TRBJ2-5 provide the parts outside the CDR3, is DAGVTQSPTHLIKTRGQQVTLRCSPISGHKSVSWYQQVLGQGPQFIFQYYEKEERGRGNFPDRFSARQFPNYSSELNVNALLLGDSALYLCASSAGLAGGQETQYFGPGTRLLVL.

The V call is TRBV30, the J call TRBJ1-5; D is possibly TRBD1 (6 bases). Trimming pared 0 bases from V and 4 bases from J, leaving 7 bases between. Germline CDR1 reads GTSNPN; CDR2 reads SVGIG (reference sequence). This CDR3 has 13 residues. As DNA, the CDR3 is TGTGCCTGGAGTGTACAGGGTAATCAGCCCCAGCATTTT. It specifies CAWSVQGNQPQHF. Filled out from reference TRBV30 and TRBJ1-5, the complete variable domain reads SQTIHQWPATLVQPVGSPLSLECTVEGTSNPNLYWYRQAAGRGLQLLFYSVGIGQISSEVPQNLSASRPQDRQFILSSKKLLLSDSGFYLCAWSVQGNQPQHFGDGTRLSIL.

This clone was observed a few times. The chain is built from TRBV6-2 or TRBV6-3 and TRBJ1-2; D unclear. This CDR3 region has 13 residues. Germline-derived CDR1 and CDR2 are MNHEY and SVGEGT. V shed 6 bases and J shed 7 bases, with 15 bases lying between them. This CDR3 reads CASRQQLVVGYTF. CDR3 nucleotide sequence: TGTGCCAGCAGACAACAGTTAGTTGTTGGCTACACCTTC.